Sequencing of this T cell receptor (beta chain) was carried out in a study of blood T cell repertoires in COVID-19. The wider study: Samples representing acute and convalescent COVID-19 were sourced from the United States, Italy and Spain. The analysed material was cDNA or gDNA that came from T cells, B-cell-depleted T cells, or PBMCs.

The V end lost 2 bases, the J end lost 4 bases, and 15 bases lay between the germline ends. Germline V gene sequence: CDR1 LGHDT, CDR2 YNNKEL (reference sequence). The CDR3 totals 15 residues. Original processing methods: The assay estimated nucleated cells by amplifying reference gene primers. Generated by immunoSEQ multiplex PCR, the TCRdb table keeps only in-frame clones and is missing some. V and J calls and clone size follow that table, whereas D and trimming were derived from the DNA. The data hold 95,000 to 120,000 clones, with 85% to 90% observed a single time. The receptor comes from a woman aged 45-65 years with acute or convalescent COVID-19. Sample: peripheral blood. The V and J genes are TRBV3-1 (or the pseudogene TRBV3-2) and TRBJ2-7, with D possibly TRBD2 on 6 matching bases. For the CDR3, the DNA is TGTGCCAGCAGCCAACCAGCAAAGGGGAGGTACGAGCAGTACTTC. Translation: CASSQPAKGRYEQYF.